The source of this TCR beta chain is a study of cytomegalovirus exposure and HLA in healthy donors. The primer mix had 60 Vbeta and 13 Jbeta primers. Clones were read by immunoSEQ multiplex PCR, and TCRdb kept only the in-frame ones, dropping some. Of fewer than 300,000 clones in the sample, 75% to 85% were seen once. On this clone: Its antigen is as yet unknown.

Regarding the study as a whole: The study labeled about 160 TCR beta chains cytomegalovirus-associated. Most sequenced TCRs were rare (though some public TCRs occurred in many donors).

The clonotype originates from a girl aged 2-10 years in good health and CMV-seronegative. The sequenced material came from PBMCs.

The CDR3 DNA sequence: TGTGCCAGCAGCCGACAGGCTGACACTGAAGCTTTCTTT. As protein: CASSRQADTEAFF. The gene calls are TRBV7-9 and TRBJ1-1, with D possibly TRBD1 on 6 matching bases. This CDR3 spans 13 amino acids. The V and J ends lost 5 bases and 3 bases respectively, with 10 bases between them. Germline loops: CDR1 SEHNR, CDR2 FQNEAQ (reference sequence).